This T cell receptor beta chain was obtained from a study of T cell clones after liver transplantation. Study-level points and caveats: In two subjects, few donor cells limited the measurable donor-reactive repertoire.

Sequenced by immunoSEQ multiplex PCR; TCRdb stores in-frame clones only, minus some. This table has just under 60,000 clones, roughly 70% appearing once. In the case of this clone: Antigen specificity is unknown.

The CDR3 is made up of 13 amino acids. V lost 3 bases and J 0 bases, leaving 5 bases between the germline ends. CDR1 SGHTA and CDR2 FQGNSA come from the germline V gene. The J gene is TRBJ1-2, the V gene TRBV7-2; unclear D gene. The sequence derives from a human patient who received a liver transplant. Some T cells may be supplied by the graft donor. Here the sequenced sample was CD4+ T cells from blood, taken at the roughly 15-month timepoint. CDR3 protein: CASSFGTNYGYTF. CDR3 bases: TGTGCCAGCAGCTTTGGGACTAACTATGGCTACACCTTC.